The present T cell receptor (beta chain) was sequenced within a study of blood T cell repertoires in COVID-19. Sequencing used immunoSEQ multiplex PCR; TCRdb keeps in-frame clones, though not all of them. The table shows approximately 140,000 clones, with about 83% occurring only once. Per germline, CDR1 LGHDT and CDR2 YNNKEL (reference sequence). With 3 bases clipped from V and 2 bases from J, the junction kept 3 bases outside the gene matches. The CDR3 has 15 amino acids. V and J are TRBV3-1 (or the pseudogene TRBV3-2) and TRBJ1-4; 7 nucleotides align to TRBD1. This receptor was taken from a middle-aged man with active or convalescent COVID-19. Sequencing was performed on peripheral blood. Here the CDR3 reads CASSQRQGTNEKLFF. The CDR3 DNA reads as TGTGCCAGCAGCCAGAGACAGGGTACTAATGAAAAACTGTTTTTT.